This T cell receptor (beta chain) was obtained from a study of T-cell reconstitution after alpha-beta-depleted transplantation in children. V was pared by 4 bases and J by 6 bases, with 4 bases of the junction left unmatched. CDR1 LGHDT and CDR2 YNNKEL come from the germline V gene (reference sequence). This CDR3 has 13 amino acids. During its preparation, the TCRbeta library received unique molecular identifiers. From the PCR reads, TCRdb called clonotypes with MiXCR, one entry per CDR3 protein. The sample contains around 93,000 distinct CDR3 sequences, roughly 8.8% of which appear only once. This clonotype was seen ten or more times.

This TCR derives from a human donor who donated a stem cell graft to a child with congenital amegakaryocytic thrombocytopenia. This specimen was PBMCs from the stem cell graft donor, taken from the stem cell graft. The chain links TRBV3-1 to TRBJ1-2; TRBD1 aligns across 8 bases. CDR3 amino acids: CASSRRTGNGYTF. The DNA for the CDR3 is TGTGCCAGCAGCCGGCGGACAGGGAATGGCTACACCTTC.